This T cell receptor beta chain was recovered during a study of T cells in women clearing cervical HPV infection. About the research overall: Cases were women with histologically confirmed HPV16-related CIN3 or worse, including a couple of invasive cancers. Cases' blood sampling followed lesion detection by median roughly five months (90 to 200).

A note on this clone: Its antigen remains unidentified. The read halts 3 residues ahead of the CDR3 end, with the missing end drawn from the germline J gene. In the same sample, other DNA sequences code for this CDR3.

This table comes from immunoSEQ multiplex PCR, and its TCRdb copy is limited to in-frame clones, with some not included. Its table records tens of thousands of clones. Trimming took off 5 bases at V and 6 bases at J, with 20 bases between the two ends. This CDR3 spans 15 amino acids. Germline values: CDR1 SNHLY, CDR2 FYNNEI. Study observations and caveats: Cases carried less TRBV6-7 than controls: roughly 0.12% versus 0.17%. It is unknown whether associations predate infection; no effector/memory or HPV-specific sorting.

The chain couples TRBV2 to TRBJ2-7; weak D call: TRBD1 (6 bases). Specimen: blood buffy coat. The sequence was collected from a woman between 18 and 70 years old with a cervical HPV16 infection that either progressed to CIN3+ or cleared (not recorded which). The part of the CDR3 DNA that was read is TGTGCCAGCAGTTGGGACACGGCAGCTACAGCCGAG. Translating it yields CASSWDTAATAE. The CDR3 reads in full as CASSWDTAATAEQYF.